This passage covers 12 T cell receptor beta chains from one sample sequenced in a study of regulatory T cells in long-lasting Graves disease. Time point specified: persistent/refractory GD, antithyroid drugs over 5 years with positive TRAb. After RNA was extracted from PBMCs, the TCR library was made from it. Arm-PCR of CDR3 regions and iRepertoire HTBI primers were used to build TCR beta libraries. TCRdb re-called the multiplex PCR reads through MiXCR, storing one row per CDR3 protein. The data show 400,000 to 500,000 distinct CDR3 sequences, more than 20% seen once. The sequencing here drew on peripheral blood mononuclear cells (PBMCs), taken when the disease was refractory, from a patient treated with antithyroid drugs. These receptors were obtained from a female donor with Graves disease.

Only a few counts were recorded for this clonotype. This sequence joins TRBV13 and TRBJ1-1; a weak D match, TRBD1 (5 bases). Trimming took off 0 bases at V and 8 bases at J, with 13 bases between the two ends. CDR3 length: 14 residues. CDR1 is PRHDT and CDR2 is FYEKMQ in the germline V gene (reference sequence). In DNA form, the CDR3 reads TGTGCCAGCAGCTTAGGCCTGGGTGGGACCGAAGCTTTCTTT. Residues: CASSLGLGGTEAFF. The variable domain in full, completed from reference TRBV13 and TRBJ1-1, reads AAGVIQSPRHLIKEKRETATLKCYPIPRHDTVYWYQQGPGQDPQFLISFYEKMQSDKGSIPDRFSAQQFSDYHSELNMSSLELGDSALYFCASSLGLGGTEAFFGQGTRLTVV.

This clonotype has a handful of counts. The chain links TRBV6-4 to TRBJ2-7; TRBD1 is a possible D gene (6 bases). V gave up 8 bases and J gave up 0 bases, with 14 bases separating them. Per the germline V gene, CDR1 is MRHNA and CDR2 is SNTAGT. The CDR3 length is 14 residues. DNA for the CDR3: TGTGCCAGCCCCAGGACAGAGCCCTCCTACGAGCAGTACTTC. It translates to CASPRTEPSYEQYF.

CDR3 amino acids: CSAPHLGQSYEQYF. In DNA, the CDR3 is TGCAGTGCTCCACATTTGGGACAGTCCTACGAGCAGTACTTC. The V call is TRBV20-1, the J call TRBJ2-7; TRBD1 matches at 7 bases. CDR1 is DFQATT and CDR2 is SNEGSKA in the germline V gene (reference sequence). The V segment lost 5 bases and the J segment 1 base; nucleotides outside the gene matches: 8. The CDR3 extends over 14 amino acids.

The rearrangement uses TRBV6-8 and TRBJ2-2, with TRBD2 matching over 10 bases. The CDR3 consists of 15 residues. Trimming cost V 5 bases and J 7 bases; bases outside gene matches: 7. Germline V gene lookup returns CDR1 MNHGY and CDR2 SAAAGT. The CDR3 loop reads CASSALAGGDGELFF. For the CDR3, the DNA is TGTGCCAGCAGTGCCTTAGCGGGAGGCGACGGGGAGCTGTTTTTT.

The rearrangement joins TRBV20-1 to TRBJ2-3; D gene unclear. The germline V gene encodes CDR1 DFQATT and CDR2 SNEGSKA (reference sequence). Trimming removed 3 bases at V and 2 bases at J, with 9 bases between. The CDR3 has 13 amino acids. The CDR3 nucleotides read TGCAGTGCTAGCCGCCACGTCACAGATACGCAGTATTTT. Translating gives CSASRHVTDTQYF.

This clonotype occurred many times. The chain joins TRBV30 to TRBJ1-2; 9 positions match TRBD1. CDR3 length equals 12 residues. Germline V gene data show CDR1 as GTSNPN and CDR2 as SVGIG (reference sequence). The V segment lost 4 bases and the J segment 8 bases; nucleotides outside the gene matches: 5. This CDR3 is CAWNYRGLGYTF. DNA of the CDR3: TGTGCCTGGAACTACAGGGGGCTAGGCTACACCTTC.

CDR3 sequence: CASRVRGATEAFF. DNA of the CDR3: TGTGCCAGCAGGGTTCGGGGGGCCACTGAAGCTTTCTTT. This chain joins TRBV28 and TRBJ1-1, with D possibly TRBD1 on 6 matching bases. The CDR3 has 13 amino acids. The germline V and J ends were trimmed by 6 bases and 4 bases, with 12 bases remaining between them. Germline loops: CDR1 MDHEN, CDR2 SYDVKM.

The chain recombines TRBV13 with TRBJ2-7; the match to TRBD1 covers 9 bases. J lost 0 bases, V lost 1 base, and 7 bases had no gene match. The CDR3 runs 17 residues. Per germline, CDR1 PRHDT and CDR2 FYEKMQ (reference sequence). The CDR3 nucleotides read TGTGCCAGCAGCTTAGAAGGGGTGACAGGGGGCTCCTACGAGCAGTACTTC. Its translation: CASSLEGVTGGSYEQYF.

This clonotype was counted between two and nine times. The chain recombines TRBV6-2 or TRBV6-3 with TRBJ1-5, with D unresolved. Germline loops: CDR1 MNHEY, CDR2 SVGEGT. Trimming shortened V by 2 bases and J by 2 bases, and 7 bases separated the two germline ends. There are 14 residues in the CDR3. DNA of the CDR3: TGTGCCAGCAGTTACGGGCAGCGCAATCAGCCCCAGCATTTT. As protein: CASSYGQRNQPQHF.

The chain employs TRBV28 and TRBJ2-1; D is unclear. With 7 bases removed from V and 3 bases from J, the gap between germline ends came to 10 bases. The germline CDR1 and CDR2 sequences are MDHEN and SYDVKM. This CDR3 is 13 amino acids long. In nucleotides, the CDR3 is TGTGCCAGCAAAGCTGCCCTCTACAATGAGCAGTTCTTC. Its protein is CASKAALYNEQFF.

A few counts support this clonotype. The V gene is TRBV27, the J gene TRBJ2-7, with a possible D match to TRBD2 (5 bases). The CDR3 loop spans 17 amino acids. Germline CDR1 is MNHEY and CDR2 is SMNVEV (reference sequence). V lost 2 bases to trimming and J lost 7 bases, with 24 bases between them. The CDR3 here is CASSLRAPAVAPVEQYF. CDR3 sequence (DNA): TGTGCCAGCAGTTTAAGGGCCCCCGCAGTAGCGCCGGTGGAGCAGTACTTC.

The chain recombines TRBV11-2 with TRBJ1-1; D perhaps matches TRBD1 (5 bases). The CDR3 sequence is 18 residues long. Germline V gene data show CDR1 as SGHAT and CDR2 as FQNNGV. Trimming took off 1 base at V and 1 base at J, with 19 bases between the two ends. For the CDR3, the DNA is TGTGCCAGCAGCTTAGTGGGGGGGATTCGGTGGCCGAACACTGAAGCTTTCTTT. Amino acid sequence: CASSLVGGIRWPNTEAFF.